This is a list of T cell receptor beta chains from one sample in a study of blood T cell repertoires in COVID-19. Sequencing used immunoSEQ multiplex PCR; TCRdb keeps in-frame clones, though not all of them. The data show around 97,000 clones, 80% to 90% seen once. The sample taken for sequencing was peripheral blood. The source of these receptors is an older woman with acute or convalescent COVID-19. CDR3s include the opening cysteine and the closing phenylalanine or tryptophan. Each record gives: clone size, J gene, V gene, D gene, CDR3 protein, CDR3 DNA. The D gene is left open where the match is weak. Size values are once, few and many counts, or a class for expanded clones, and some rows have none.

.,TRBJ1-4,TRBV11-3,TRBD1,CASSLYRGGNEKLFF,TGTGCCAGCAGCCTGTACAGGGGCGGTAATGAAAAACTGTTTTTT
.,TRBJ2-3,TRBV7-3,TRBD2,CASSRGGGLAGGPTDTQYF,TGTGCCAGCAGCCGTGGTGGGGGACTAGCGGGAGGGCCGACAGATACGCAGTATTTT
.,TRBJ1-1,TRBV27,.,CASSTWGRNTEAFF,TGTGCCAGCAGCACCTGGGGCAGGAACACTGAAGCTTTCTTT
.,TRBJ2-7,TRBV6-5,TRBD1,CASRAPGTGVNEQYF,TGTGCCAGCAGGGCACCCGGGACAGGGGTCAACGAGCAGTACTTC
once,TRBJ1-5,TRBV2,TRBD1,CASSEQGGNQPQHF,TGTGCCAGCAGTGAACAGGGGGGCAATCAGCCCCAGCATTTT
.,TRBJ1-1,TRBV21-1,.,CASPGPGDSTEAFF,TGTGCCAGTCCGGGTCCCGGGGATAGCACTGAAGCTTTCTTT
.,TRBJ2-2,TRBV3-1/TRBV3-2,TRBD1,CASSPGQFYGELFF,TGTGCCAGCAGCCCGGGACAGTTTTACGGGGAGCTGTTTTTT
.,TRBJ1-2,TRBV19,TRBD1,CASSPRQGVHLNYGYTF,TGTGCCAGTAGTCCGCGACAGGGGGTTCATCTGAACTATGGCTACACCTTC
.,TRBJ1-1,TRBV5-1,TRBD1,CASSFRDSNMLNTEAFF,TGCGCCAGCAGCTTCCGGGACAGCAACATGCTGAACACTGAAGCTTTCTTT
once,TRBJ1-5,TRBV11-2,.,CASSQAGGLQPQHF,TGTGCCAGCAGCCAAGCCGGGGGTTTGCAGCCCCAGCATTTT